This T cell receptor beta chain was observed in a study of CD8 T cells in ankylosing spondylitis. Regarding the study as a whole: Reports of some motif variants in reactive arthritis synovial fluid and blood predate this one. A TCR beta motif made of fewer than ten highly homologous variants seemed typical of ankylosing spondylitis blood.

TCRdb fed the 5' RACE reads into MiXCR, producing one record per CDR3 protein. The table has around 490,000 distinct CDR3 sequences, approximately 5.3% seen once. V was trimmed by 5 bases and J by 0 bases, leaving 8 bases between them. The CDR3 extends over 14 amino acids. Germline CDR1 is MDHEN and CDR2 is SYDVKM. This clonotype was found many times. Its cognate antigen is unknown. The origin of this receptor is a male donor with ankylosing spondylitis. This chain joins TRBV28 and TRBJ1-5; D might be TRBD1 (5 bases). The material sequenced was blood, either unsorted or a sorted T cell fraction (not recorded which). CDR3 nucleotide sequence: TGTGCCAGCAGTCGGACACTTAGCAATCAGCCCCAGCATTTT. Translation gives CASSRTLSNQPQHF.